This T cell receptor beta chain was sequenced during a study of cytomegalovirus exposure and HLA in healthy donors. Per the germline V gene, CDR1 is MNHNY and CDR2 is SVGAGI (reference sequence). V lost 0 bases and J 3 bases, leaving 6 bases between the germline ends. This CDR3 region has 15 residues. Primers included in the PCR were 60 Vbeta and 13 Jbeta primers. Method: immunoSEQ multiplex PCR; TCRdb's copy keeps in-frame clones and lacks some. The repertoire includes some 160,000 clones, around three quarters of them detected once, and under 0.75% sits in the top ten. Sequencing was carried out using PBMCs. This receptor was taken from a woman in her 40s in good health and CMV-seronegative. V usage is TRBV6-6 and J usage is TRBJ2-6, with a possible D match to TRBD1 (5 bases). The CDR3 region is CASSYSQGGANVLTF. The CDR3 region has the DNA TGTGCCAGCAGTTACTCGCAGGGTGGGGCCAACGTCCTGACTTTC.